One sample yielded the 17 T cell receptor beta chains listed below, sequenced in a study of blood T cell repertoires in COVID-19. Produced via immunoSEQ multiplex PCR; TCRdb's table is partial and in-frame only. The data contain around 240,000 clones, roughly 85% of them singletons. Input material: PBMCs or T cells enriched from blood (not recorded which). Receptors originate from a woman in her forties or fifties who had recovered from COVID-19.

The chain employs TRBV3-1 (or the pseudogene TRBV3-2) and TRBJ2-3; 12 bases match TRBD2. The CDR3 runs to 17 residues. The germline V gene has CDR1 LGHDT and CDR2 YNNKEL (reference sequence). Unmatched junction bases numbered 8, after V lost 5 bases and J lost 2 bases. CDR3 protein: CASSTRLAGAHTDTQYF. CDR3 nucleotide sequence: TGTGCCAGCAGCACCCGACTAGCGGGAGCCCACACAGATACGCAGTATTTT.

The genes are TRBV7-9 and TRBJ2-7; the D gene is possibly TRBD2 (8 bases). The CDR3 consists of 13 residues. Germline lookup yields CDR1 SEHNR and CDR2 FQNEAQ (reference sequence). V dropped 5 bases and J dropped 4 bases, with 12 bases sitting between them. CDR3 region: CASSRGGQYEQYF. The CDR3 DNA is TGTGCCAGCAGCCGGGGGGGACAGTACGAGCAGTACTTC. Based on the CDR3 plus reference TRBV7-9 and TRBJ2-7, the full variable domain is DTGVSQNPRHKITKRGQNVTFRCDPISEHNRLYWYRQTLGQGPEFLTYFQNEAQLEKSRLLSDRFSAERPKGSFSTLEIQRTEQGDSAMYLCASSRGGQYEQYFGPGTRLTVT.

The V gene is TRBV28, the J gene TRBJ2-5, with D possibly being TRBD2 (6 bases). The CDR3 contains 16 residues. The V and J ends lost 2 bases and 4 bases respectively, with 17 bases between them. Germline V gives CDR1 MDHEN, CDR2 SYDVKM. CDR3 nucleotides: TGTGCCAGCAGTTTAATCCTGACGGGAGTGGGAGAGACCCAGTACTTC. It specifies CASSLILTGVGETQYF.

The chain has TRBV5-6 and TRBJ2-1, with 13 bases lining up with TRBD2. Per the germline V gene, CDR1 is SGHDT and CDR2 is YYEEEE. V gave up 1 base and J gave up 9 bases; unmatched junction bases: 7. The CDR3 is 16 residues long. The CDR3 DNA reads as TGTGCCAGCAGCTTGAGGGGGACTAGCGGGATTTTTGAGCAGTTCTTC. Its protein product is CASSLRGTSGIFEQFF. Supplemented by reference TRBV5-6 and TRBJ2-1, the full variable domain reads DAGVTQSPTHLIKTRGQQVTLRCSPKSGHDTVSWYQQALGQGPQFIFQYYEEEERQRGNFPDRFSGHQFPNYSSELNVNALLLGDSALYLCASSLRGTSGIFEQFFGPGTRLTVL.

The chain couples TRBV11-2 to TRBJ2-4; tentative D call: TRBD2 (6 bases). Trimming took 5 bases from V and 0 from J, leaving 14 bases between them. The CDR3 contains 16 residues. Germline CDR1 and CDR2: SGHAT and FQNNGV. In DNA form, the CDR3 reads TGTGCCAGCAGCCCCCGGGACTTTATAGCCAAAAACATTCAGTACTTC. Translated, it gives CASSPRDFIAKNIQYF.

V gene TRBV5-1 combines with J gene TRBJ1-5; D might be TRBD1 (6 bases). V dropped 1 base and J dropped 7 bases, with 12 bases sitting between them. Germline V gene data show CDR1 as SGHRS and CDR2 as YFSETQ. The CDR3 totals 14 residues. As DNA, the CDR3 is TGCGCCAGCAGCTTGAGGGGGGGGACCCAGCCCCAGCATTTT. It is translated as CASSLRGGTQPQHF.

The CDR3 nucleotides are TGCAGCGTTGGGACAGACTCCTACGAGCAGTACTTC. Amino acid sequence: CSVGTDSYEQYF. This chain links TRBV29-1 with TRBJ2-7, with D possibly TRBD1 on 6 matching bases. V was clipped by 4 bases and J by 0 bases, with 7 bases between them. The V gene's germline CDR1 is SQVTM and CDR2 ANQGSEA. The length of the CDR3 is 12 residues.

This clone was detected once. The CDR3 region is CAISEVPGGRGRNTEAFF. The CDR3 DNA reads TGTGCCATCAGTGAGGTCCCTGGAGGCAGGGGACGCAACACTGAAGCTTTCTTT. The chain recombines TRBV10-3 with TRBJ1-1; perhaps TRBD1 as D (6 bases). Trimming removed 2 bases at V and 2 bases at J, with 21 bases between. In germline, CDR1 is ENHRY, CDR2 SYGVKD. The CDR3 is 18 amino acids.

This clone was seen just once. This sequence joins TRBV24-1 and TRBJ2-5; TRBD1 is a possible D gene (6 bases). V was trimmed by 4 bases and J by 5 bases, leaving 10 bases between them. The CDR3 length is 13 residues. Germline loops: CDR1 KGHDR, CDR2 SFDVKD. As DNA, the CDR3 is TGTGCCACCAGTGACCCAGGGGTCGAGACCCAGTACTTC. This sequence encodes CATSDPGVETQYF.

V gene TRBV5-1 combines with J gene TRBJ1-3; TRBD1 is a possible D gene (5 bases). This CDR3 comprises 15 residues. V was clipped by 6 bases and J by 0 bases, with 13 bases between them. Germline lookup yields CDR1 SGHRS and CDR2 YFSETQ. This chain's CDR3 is CASTPGGGSGNTIYF. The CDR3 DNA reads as TGCGCCAGCACACCGGGCGGGGGCTCTGGAAACACCATATATTTT. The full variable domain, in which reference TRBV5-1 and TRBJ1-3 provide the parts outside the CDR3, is KAGVTQTPRYLIKTRGQQVTLSCSPISGHRSVSWYQQTPGQGLQFLFEYFSETQRNKGNFPGRFSGRQFSNSRSEMNVSTLELGDSALYLCASTPGGGSGNTIYFGEGSWLTVV.

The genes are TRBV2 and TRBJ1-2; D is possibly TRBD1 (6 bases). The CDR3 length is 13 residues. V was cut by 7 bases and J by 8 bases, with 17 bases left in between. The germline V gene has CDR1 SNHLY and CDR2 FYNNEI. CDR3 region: CASNSQRGLGYTF. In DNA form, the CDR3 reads TGTGCCAGCAACTCTCAGAGGGGGTTGGGCTACACCTTC.

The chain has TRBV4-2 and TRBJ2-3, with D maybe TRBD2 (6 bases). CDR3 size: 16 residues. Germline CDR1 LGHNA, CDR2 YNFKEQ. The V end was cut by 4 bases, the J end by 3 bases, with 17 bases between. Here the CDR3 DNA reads TGTGCCAGCAGCCGACAGCTGGCGGGATATACAGATACGCAGTATTTT. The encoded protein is CASSRQLAGYTDTQYF.

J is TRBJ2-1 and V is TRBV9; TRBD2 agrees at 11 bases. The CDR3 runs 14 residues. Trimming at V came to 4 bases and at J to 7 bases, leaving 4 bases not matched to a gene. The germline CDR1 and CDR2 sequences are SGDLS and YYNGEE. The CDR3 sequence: CASSPSGRRNEQFF. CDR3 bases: TGTGCCAGCAGCCCTAGCGGGAGGAGGAATGAGCAGTTCTTC.

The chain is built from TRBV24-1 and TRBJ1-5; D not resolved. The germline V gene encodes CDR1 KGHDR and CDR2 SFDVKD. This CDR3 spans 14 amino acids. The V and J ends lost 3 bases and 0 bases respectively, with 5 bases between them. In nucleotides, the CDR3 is TGTGCCACCAGTGATCGTTATAGCAATCAGCCCCAGCATTTT. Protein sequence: CATSDRYSNQPQHF.

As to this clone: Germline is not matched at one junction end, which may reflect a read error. The chain's CDR3 is CASSPGTGQGASDF. The CDR3 coding sequence is TGTGCCAGCAGCCCAGGGACCGGACAGGGGGCTAGTGATTTT. This chain connects TRBV7-6 to TRBJ1-3, with 11 positions matching TRBD1. The germline V gene has CDR1 SGHVS and CDR2 FNYEAQ. This CDR3 has 14 amino acids.

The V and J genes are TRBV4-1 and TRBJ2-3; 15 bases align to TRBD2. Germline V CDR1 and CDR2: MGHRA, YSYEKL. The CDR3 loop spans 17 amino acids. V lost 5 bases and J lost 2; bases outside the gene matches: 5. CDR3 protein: CASSYGLAGGTTDTQYF. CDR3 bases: TGCGCCAGCAGCTACGGACTAGCGGGAGGGACCACAGATACGCAGTATTTT.

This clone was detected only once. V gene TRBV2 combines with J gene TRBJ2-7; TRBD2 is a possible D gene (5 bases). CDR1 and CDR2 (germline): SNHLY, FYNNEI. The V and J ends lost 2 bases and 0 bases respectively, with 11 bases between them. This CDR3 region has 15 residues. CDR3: CASSESAGSSYEQYF. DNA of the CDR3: TGTGCCAGCAGTGAATCGGCGGGTAGCTCCTACGAGCAGTACTTC.